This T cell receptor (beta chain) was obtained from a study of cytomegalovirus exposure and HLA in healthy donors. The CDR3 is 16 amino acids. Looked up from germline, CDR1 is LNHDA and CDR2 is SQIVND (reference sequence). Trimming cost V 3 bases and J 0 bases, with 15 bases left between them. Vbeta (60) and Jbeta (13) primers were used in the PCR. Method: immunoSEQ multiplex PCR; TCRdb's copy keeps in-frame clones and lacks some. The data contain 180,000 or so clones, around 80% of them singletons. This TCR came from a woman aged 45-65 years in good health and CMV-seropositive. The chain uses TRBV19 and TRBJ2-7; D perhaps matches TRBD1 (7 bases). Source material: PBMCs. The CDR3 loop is CASSMAAGQSSYEQYF. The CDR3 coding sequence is TGTGCCAGTAGTATGGCTGCGGGACAGAGCTCCTACGAGCAGTACTTC.